One and the same sample provided the 14 T cell receptor beta chains below, sequenced in a study of blood T cell repertoires in COVID-19. Some clones are missing from TCRdb's copy, which holds only in-frame ones; the method was immunoSEQ multiplex PCR. Counted here are some 40,000 clones, about nine tenths occurring once; the ten biggest clones make up approximately 19%. The specimen sequenced was peripheral blood. The receptors originated from a man in his 70s with acute or convalescent COVID-19.

This clone has just one count. The chain carries TRBV7-8 and TRBJ1-5; D perhaps matches TRBD1 (5 bases). Looked up from germline, CDR1 is SGHVS and CDR2 is FQNEAQ. This CDR3 is built from 15 residues. Trimming left V 6 bases short and J 4 bases short, with 16 bases between. The CDR3 spells CASSRGATTNQPQHF. CDR3 DNA: TGTGCCAGCAGTCGTGGGGCTACCACTAATCAGCCCCAGCATTTT.

The chain employs TRBV3-1 (or the pseudogene TRBV3-2) and TRBJ2-1, with 14 bases that match TRBD2. Germline V gene lookup returns CDR1 LGHDT and CDR2 YNNKEL (reference sequence). The ends lost 4 bases at V and 9 bases at J; junction bases unmatched: 8. The CDR3 length is 16 residues. The CDR3 nucleotides are TGTGCCAGCAGCCTACGGGGGACTAGCGGGAGTCGTGAGCAGTTCTTC. Amino acids: CASSLRGTSGSREQFF.

V is TRBV24-1 and J is TRBJ2-1, with 7 bases matching TRBD2. Germline V lookup: CDR1 KGHDR, CDR2 SFDVKD. The CDR3 loop spans 18 amino acids. V was pared by 3 bases and J by 1 base, with 11 bases of the junction left unmatched. Here the CDR3 reads CATSDASSRGVSYNEQFF. CDR3 bases: TGTGCCACCAGTGATGCCTCATCTCGGGGGGTTTCCTACAATGAGCAGTTCTTC.

To note about this clone: Other DNA variants within this sample encode the same CDR3. J is TRBJ1-1 and V is TRBV7-3; no clear D gene. The CDR3 covers 13 residues. Trimming shortened V by 3 bases and J by 0 bases, and 5 bases separated the two germline ends. Germline lookup yields CDR1 SGHTA and CDR2 FQGTGA. This CDR3 is CASSFSMNTEAFF. Written as DNA, the CDR3 is TGTGCCAGCAGCTTCTCTATGAACACTGAAGCTTTCTTT.

This chain links TRBV3-1 (or the pseudogene TRBV3-2) with TRBJ2-1, with a tentative D call TRBD1 (6 bases). The V gene's germline CDR1 is LGHDT and CDR2 YNNKEL (reference sequence). CDR3 length equals 16 residues. V lost 6 bases and J lost 3, with 18 bases in between. CDR3 DNA: TGTGCCAGCAGTCTTATCAAAGGGGGAAGCTACAATGAGCAGTTCTTC. Protein product: CASSLIKGGSYNEQFF.

This chain joins TRBV5-1 and TRBJ2-5, with D possibly matching TRBD2 (6 bases). V dropped 1 base and J dropped 2 bases, with 15 bases sitting between them. This CDR3 comprises 16 residues. CDR1 is SGHRS, CDR2 YFSETQ, per germline. The CDR3 DNA is TGCGCCAGCAGCTTGCAGGGAGGAGAGAGTCAAGAGACCCAGTACTTC. As protein: CASSLQGGESQETQYF.

This rearrangement joins TRBV4-1 to TRBJ2-5, with D uncertain. Germline V CDR1 and CDR2: MGHRA, YSYEKL. With 0 bases removed from V and 5 bases from J, the gap between germline ends came to 7 bases. This CDR3 has 13 residues. As DNA, the CDR3 is TGCGCCAGCAGCCAAGATTTCAGGGAGACCCAGTACTTC. Protein: CASSQDFRETQYF.

The rearrangement uses TRBV5-1 and TRBJ2-1; 7 nucleotides align to TRBD1. Trimming removed 2 bases from V and 3 bases from J; junction bases left unmatched: 5. CDR1 is SGHRS and CDR2 is YFSETQ in the germline V gene. This CDR3 spans 15 amino acids. CDR3 loop: CASSLGGRDYNEQFF. The CDR3 nucleotides read TGCGCCAGCAGCTTAGGGGGCCGGGACTACAATGAGCAGTTCTTC.

V is TRBV11-1 and J is TRBJ2-1, with 9 bases aligning to TRBD1. Germline CDR1 is SGHAT and CDR2 is FQDESV (reference sequence). The CDR3 has 15 amino acids. J gave up 5 bases and V 0 bases, and 2 bases lay outside the gene matches. For the CDR3, the DNA is TGTGCCAGCAGCTTAGCGGGACAGGGACACAATGAGCAGTTCTTC. It specifies CASSLAGQGHNEQFF.

J is TRBJ2-2 and V is TRBV9, with D possibly matching TRBD1 (7 bases). The CDR3 sequence is 16 residues long. CDR1 is SGDLS, CDR2 YYNGEE, per germline. V lost 4 bases, J lost 1 base, and 14 bases lay in between. CDR3 bases: TGTGCCAGCAGCCCTCGACAGGGAGGGAACACCGGGGAGCTGTTTTTT. The encoded protein is CASSPRQGGNTGELFF.

This chain uses TRBV7-9 with TRBJ1-3; D call uncertain. The CDR3 is 15 amino acids. V lost 3 bases and J lost 0, with 9 bases in between. Germline V CDR1 and CDR2: SEHNR, FQNEAQ (reference sequence). CDR3 sequence (DNA): TGTGCCAGCAGCTTTCCAGAATCCTCTGGAAACACCATATATTTT. Protein sequence: CASSFPESSGNTIYF.

The V and J genes are TRBV19 and TRBJ2-2; 8 nucleotides align to TRBD1. Germline CDR1 and CDR2: LNHDA and SQIVND (reference sequence). CDR3 length: 17 residues. Trimming cost V 3 bases and J 4 bases; bases outside gene matches: 10. Here the CDR3 DNA reads TGTGCCAGTAGTATTCTTGGACAGGGTCGAGGCACCGGGGAGCTGTTTTTT. Encoded protein: CASSILGQGRGTGELFF.

The J gene is TRBJ1-1, the V gene TRBV7-3; D gene ambiguous. Germline V gene lookup returns CDR1 SGHTA and CDR2 FQGTGA. Trimming shortened V by 1 base and J by 2 bases, and 11 bases separated the two germline ends. The CDR3 spans 15 residues. The CDR3 reads CASSLMGTGNTEAFF. The CDR3 DNA reads TGTGCCAGCAGCTTAATGGGCACGGGAAACACTGAAGCTTTCTTT.

The rearrangement links TRBV19 to TRBJ2-3; the match to TRBD2 covers 13 bases. J lost 6 bases, V lost 5 bases, and 5 bases had no gene match. Per the germline V gene, CDR1 is LNHDA and CDR2 is SQIVND (reference sequence). The CDR3 contains 15 residues. Here the CDR3 DNA reads TGTGCCAGTAGTTCCGGACTAGCGGGAGAGGATACGCAGTATTTT. Translated: CASSSGLAGEDTQYF.